These T cell receptor beta chains were read from a single sample in a study of regulatory T cells in long-lasting Graves disease. TCRdb re-called the multiplex PCR reads with MiXCR, one entry per CDR3 protein. The sample lists around 450,000 distinct CDR3 sequences, 20% to 25% seen once, with over 6% in the top ten. Here the sequenced sample was peripheral blood mononuclear cells (PBMCs), taken when the disease was refractory, from a patient treated with antithyroid drugs. These TCRs come from a female donor with Graves disease. Both conserved end residues are part of each CDR3. The D gene is left open where the match is weak. Size values are once, few and many counts, or a class for expanded clones, and some rows have none.

d_gene | j_gene | abundance | v_gene | CDR3aa | CDR3nt
TRBD1 | TRBJ1-1 | many | TRBV28 | CASSFGDRENTEAFF | TGTGCCAGCAGTTTTGGGGACAGGGAGAACACTGAAGCTTTCTTT
NA | TRBJ2-2 | many | TRBV30 | CAWSWAGELFF | TGTGCCTGGAGTTGGGCGGGGGAGCTGTTTTTT
NA | TRBJ1-1 | NA | TRBV5-1 | CASSTPGIGTEAFF | TGCGCCAGCAGCACCCCGGGGATAGGGACTGAAGCTTTCTTT
TRBD1 | TRBJ2-6 | NA | TRBV27 | CASSKTGGGANVLTF | TGTGCCAGCAGTAAGACAGGGGGTGGGGCCAACGTCCTGACTTTC
TRBD1 | TRBJ1-2 | NA | TRBV4-1 | CASSQVGQVSYGYTF | TGCGCCAGCAGCCAAGTGGGACAGGTCTCCTATGGCTACACCTTC
NA | TRBJ1-4 | few | TRBV7-8 | CASSSTDGGANEKLFF | TGTGCCAGCAGTTCTACCGACGGGGGGGCTAATGAAAAACTGTTTTTT
TRBD2 | TRBJ2-5 | many | TRBV28 | CASSLLAGGPRETQYF | TGTGCCAGCAGTTTACTAGCGGGGGGGCCCCGGGAGACCCAGTACTTC
NA | TRBJ2-7 | few | TRBV5-1 | CASSLDSYSYEQYF | TGCGCCAGCAGCTTGGACAGCTACTCCTACGAGCAGTACTTC
TRBD2 | TRBJ2-2 | NA | TRBV12-3/TRBV12-4 | CASSFLSGRNTGELFF | TGTGCCAGCAGTTTTCTTAGCGGGAGGAACACCGGGGAGCTGTTTTTT
NA | TRBJ2-5 | many | TRBV15 | CATSRDSDETQYF | TGTGCCACCAGCAGAGATAGTGATGAGACCCAGTACTTC
NA | TRBJ2-6 | NA | TRBV5-5 | CASSLRDGLVGANVLTF | TGTGCCAGCAGCTTGCGGGACGGCCTAGTTGGGGCCAACGTCCTGACTTTC
NA | TRBJ1-5 | few | TRBV7-9 | CASSLASGGDQPQHF | TGTGCCAGCAGCTTAGCATCGGGGGGAGATCAGCCCCAGCATTTT
TRBD1 | TRBJ2-5 | many | TRBV20-1 | CSARDAGTVQETQYF | TGCAGTGCTAGAGATGCCGGGACAGTCCAAGAGACCCAGTACTTC
NA | TRBJ2-4 | many | TRBV12-3/TRBV12-4 | CASSPRGEIGTLQYF | TGTGCCAGCAGTCCCCGAGGGGAGATCGGAACGCTTCAGTACTTC
NA | TRBJ2-7 | many | TRBV11-2 | CASSPWGDEQYF | TGTGCCAGCAGCCCTTGGGGCGACGAGCAGTACTTC
NA | TRBJ2-1 | few | TRBV28 | CASSFIQGLRNEQFF | TGTGCCAGCAGTTTTATTCAGGGGCTCCGCAATGAGCAGTTCTTC
NA | TRBJ2-2 | NA | TRBV29-1 | CSVGTLQFSGELFF | TGCAGCGTGGGGACACTCCAGTTTTCCGGGGAGCTGTTTTTT
TRBD2 | TRBJ2-7 | few | TRBV2 | CASYSGGVYEQYF | TGTGCCAGCTATAGCGGGGGGGTATACGAGCAGTACTTC
NA | TRBJ2-7 | many | TRBV20-1 | CSALLSYEQYF | TGCAGTGCTTTGCTTTCCTACGAGCAGTACTTC
NA | TRBJ2-7 | many | TRBV12-3/TRBV12-4 | CASTTPPTGEQYF | TGTGCCAGCACGACGCCTCCCACCGGCGAGCAGTACTTC
TRBD1 | TRBJ2-2 | few | TRBV20-1 | CSASESWTGNTGELFF | TGCAGTGCTAGTGAATCCTGGACAGGGAACACCGGGGAGCTGTTTTTT
TRBD1 | TRBJ2-5 | few | TRBV28 | CASTTPGQGTQETQYF | TGTGCCAGCACTACTCCGGGACAGGGGACACAAGAGACCCAGTACTTC
NA | TRBJ2-7 | many | TRBV28 | CASSSGKWVHEQYF | TGTGCCAGCAGTTCGGGGAAATGGGTCCACGAGCAGTACTTC
TRBD1 | TRBJ2-5 | many | TRBV28 | CASRTQGAQETQYF | TGTGCCAGCAGGACCCAGGGGGCCCAAGAGACCCAGTACTTC
NA | TRBJ2-5 | many | TRBV7-3 | CASSLWGGGETQYF | TGTGCCAGCAGCTTGTGGGGGGGCGGAGAGACCCAGTACTTC
TRBD1 | TRBJ1-1 | many | TRBV13 | CASSLGDRRKAFF | TGTGCCAGCAGCTTAGGGGACAGGAGAAAGGCTTTCTTT
TRBD1 | TRBJ1-1 | few | TRBV2 | CASSERSTGSTEAFF | TGTGCCAGCAGTGAAAGGTCGACAGGGTCAACTGAAGCTTTCTTT
TRBD2 | TRBJ2-1 | NA | TRBV6-1 | CASSLTSGGDNEQFF | TGTGCCAGCAGTCTTACTAGCGGGGGGGACAATGAGCAGTTCTTC
TRBD1 | TRBJ1-5 | many | TRBV5-1 | CASSPGQGGQPQHF | TGCGCCAGCAGCCCCGGACAGGGGGGTCAGCCCCAGCATTTT
NA | TRBJ1-2 | NA | TRBV3-1 | CASSQAGTAYGYTF | TGTGCCAGCAGCCAGGCCGGGACCGCTTATGGCTACACCTTC
NA | TRBJ2-1 | NA | TRBV6-5 | CASSYSGGPNEQFF | TGTGCCAGCAGTTACTCGGGGGGACCCAATGAGCAGTTCTTC
TRBD1 | TRBJ1-2 | many | TRBV28 | CASSLGTELYGYTF | TGTGCCAGCAGTTTAGGGACAGAGTTATATGGCTACACCTTC
TRBD1 | TRBJ2-7 | few | TRBV12-3/TRBV12-4 | CASSINDRVSYEQYF | TGTGCCAGCAGTATCAATGACAGGGTTTCGTACGAGCAGTACTTC
NA | TRBJ2-2 | NA | TRBV6-1 | CASSELGQPGGELFF | TGTGCCAGCAGTGAATTAGGACAACCCGGCGGGGAGCTGTTTTTT
NA | TRBJ1-5 | many | TRBV24-1 | CATSDADRSQHF | TGTGCCACCAGTGATGCCGACAGGTCCCAGCATTTT
NA | TRBJ1-2 | few | TRBV7-8 | CASSLGGRSQTYGYTF | TGTGCCAGCAGCTTAGGAGGCAGGAGTCAGACCTATGGCTACACCTTC
TRBD1 | TRBJ2-6 | NA | TRBV13 | CASRPTGTASSGANVLTF | TGTGCCAGCAGACCAACCGGGACAGCGAGCTCTGGGGCCAACGTCCTGACTTTC
NA | TRBJ2-7 | few | TRBV29-1 | CSVDRQGGHEQYF | TGCAGCGTTGACAGACAGGGAGGCCACGAGCAGTACTTC
TRBD1 | TRBJ1-5 | NA | TRBV19 | CASSVFQGARLDQPQHF | TGTGCCAGTAGTGTCTTTCAGGGGGCGCGTCTTGATCAGCCCCAGCATTTT
TRBD1 | TRBJ1-1 | NA | TRBV5-1 | CASSLSVWDGTGGQNTEALF | TGCGCCAGCAGCTTGAGCGTCTGGGACGGGACAGGGGGCCAGAACACTGAAGCTCTCTTT
TRBD1 | TRBJ2-7 | few | TRBV6-1 | CASMLGQGYEQYF | TGTGCCAGCATGTTGGGACAGGGCTACGAGCAGTACTTC